A selection of T cell receptor beta chains follows, all from one sample in a study of early T cells in non-severe SARS-CoV-2 infection. Each CDR3 protein gets one entry after TCRdb re-called the 5' RACE reads with MiXCR. The table lists fewer than 75,000 distinct CDR3 sequences, roughly 18% of them singletons, with almost 9% in the top ten. Here the sequenced sample was whole blood, taken at baseline. The receptors originated from an adult who was a healthcare worker with PCR-confirmed SARS-CoV-2 infection or an uninfected control (not recorded which). The CDR3 runs from the conserved cysteine through the conserved F or W. The D gene is left open where the match is weak. Size is stated for part of the rows, as once, few or many counts, or as a class when the clone is expanded.

d_gene,abundance,len,j_gene,v_gene,CDR3nt,CDR3aa
-,-,14,TRBJ1-4,TRBV7-2,TGTGCCAGCAGCCAGCGGTCGACTAATGAAAAACTGTTTTTT,CASSQRSTNEKLFF
TRBD1,few,16,TRBJ1-6,TRBV11-2,TGTGCCAGCAGCATCAGGGGGGACGGGCCCGATTCACCCCTCCACTTT,CASSIRGDGPDSPLHF
TRBD2,few,14,TRBJ2-5,TRBV6-5,TGTGCCAGCAGTTCGTACGGGAGGGTGGAGACCCAGTACTTC,CASSSYGRVETQYF
-,few,12,TRBJ2-3,TRBV7-2,TGTGCCAGCAGCTACTACACAGATACGCAGTATTTT,CASSYYTDTQYF
-,many,16,TRBJ1-2,TRBV7-9,TGTGCCAGCAGCTTAGCCGGGGCTGAGGAACACTATGGCTACACCTTC,CASSLAGAEEHYGYTF
-,many,15,TRBJ2-3,TRBV12-3/TRBV12-4,TGTGCCAGCAGTTTTTGGGGTGTTACGACAGATACGCAGTATTTT,CASSFWGVTTDTQYF
TRBD2,-,15,TRBJ2-1,TRBV4-2,TGTGCCAGCAGCCAGGGACTAGCGGGTGTAAATGAGCAGTTCTTC,CASSQGLAGVNEQFF
-,few,14,TRBJ1-2,TRBV7-9,TGTGCCAGCATCCCTGAATATGACACTGGCGGCTACACCTTC,CASIPEYDTGGYTF
-,few,16,TRBJ1-1,TRBV19,TGTGCCAGTAGTCCCCTCGTGGGGGGGATGAACACTGAAGCTTTCTTT,CASSPLVGGMNTEAFF
-,-,14,TRBJ1-2,TRBV4-1,TGCGCCAGCAGCCAATCTTGGGGCTTAGCAGGCTACACCTTC,CASSQSWGLAGYTF
TRBD1,-,15,TRBJ2-2,TRBV7-9,TGTGCCAGCAGCTTAGCGGGCCAGGGGGCCGGGGAGCTGTTTTTT,CASSLAGQGAGELFF
TRBD2,-,16,TRBJ2-3,TRBV11-2,TGTGCCAGCAGCTTTGGTGGCGGGGGGCGGTCAGATACGCAGTATTTT,CASSFGGGGRSDTQYF
TRBD1,few,17,TRBJ1-6,TRBV6-5,TGTGCCAGCAGGGGGACAGGGAAGAGCTCCTATAATTCACCCCTCCACTTT,CASRGTGKSSYNSPLHF
TRBD1,few,14,TRBJ1-5,TRBV30,TGTGCCTGGAGTAAGGGACAGGGCCATCAGCCCCAGCATTTT,CAWSKGQGHQPQHF
TRBD2,few,16,TRBJ2-3,TRBV5-4,TGTGCCAGCAGCTCACTAGCGGGAGGCCCCATAGATACGCAGTATTTT,CASSSLAGGPIDTQYF
-,-,12,TRBJ2-2,TRBV11-3,TGTGCCAGCAGCCACCCGGGGGCCGAGCTGTTTTTT,CASSHPGAELFF
-,few,14,TRBJ2-3,TRBV10-3,TGTGCCATCAGTGAGTCTTTTAACACAGATACGCAGTATTTT,CAISESFNTDTQYF
TRBD1,-,13,TRBJ1-6,TRBV10-2,TGCGCCAGCAGTGAAACAGGGGGGTCACCCCTCCACTTT,CASSETGGSPLHF
-,few,13,TRBJ2-5,TRBV7-2,TGTGCCAGCAGCCCGCAAGGAAGGGAGACCCAGTACTTC,CASSPQGRETQYF
-,-,14,TRBJ1-1,TRBV12-3/TRBV12-4,TGTGCCAGCAGTCGCGGGACATCGAACACTGAAGCTTTCTTT,CASSRGTSNTEAFF
-,-,16,TRBJ2-1,TRBV6-1,TGTGCCAGCAGTCCACGTACGGGAGCCCCCTACAATGAGCAGTTCTTC,CASSPRTGAPYNEQFF
-,-,14,TRBJ2-3,TRBV5-1,TGCGCCAGCAGCTTGTCCAGGGTCACAGATACGCAGTATTTT,CASSLSRVTDTQYF
-,-,16,TRBJ2-6,TRBV7-8,TGTGCCAGCAGCTTAGGGACAGCCTCTGGGGCCAACGTCCTGACTTTC,CASSLGTASGANVLTF
-,many,14,TRBJ1-3,TRBV12-3/TRBV12-4,TGTGCCAGCAGGCCGGGGGGTAGGGGAAACACCATATATTTT,CASRPGGRGNTIYF
-,-,15,TRBJ1-6,TRBV7-8,TGTGCCAGCAGCTTAGTTGGGGGTGCGGATTCACCCCTCCACTTT,CASSLVGGADSPLHF